This TCR beta chain was obtained from a study of shared clonotypes between healthy human individuals (dated by TCRdb to about 2020). Study-level background: A couple of women and a few men aged 18 to 49 years were included in the cohort. To estimate repertoire size and how much clonotype sharing occurs between individuals, the study deeply sequenced the blood TCR repertoires of five or six healthy adults. Per donor, three plates each were used for CD4 naive and CD4 memory, two for CD8 naive, and one for CD8 memory. Between about 0.94 and 8.9 billion PBMCs per donor were obtained by leukapheresis. To increase sequencing depth and limit assay-specific biases, different laboratories used diverse techniques to prepare libraries and sequence TCR repertoires. Study-wide conclusions, independent of this receptor: Sampling was restricted to blood, and TCR repertoires in tissues likely differ from the TCR repertoires found in blood. Estimated clonotype richness was generally larger for naive than for memory subsets. Incomplete sequencing was indicated by rarefaction of sorted-subset datasets, despite the large sequencing depth. Higher generation probabilities were observed for clonotypes shared by all four sorted-subset donors than for non-shared clonotypes. Pairwise subsampling indicated that sequencing depth was expected to affect the degree of clonotype sharing among donors. Because the study included only a small number of donors, the genetic and exposure-history diversity represented was limited. Across a few donors, around 5% of naive CD4, over 3% of naive CD8, about 2% of memory CD4, and 0.4% of memory CD8 clonotypes were shared.

Donors were healthy HIV-negative adults with no recently reported acute infections or vaccinations. All donors were Caucasian adults living in Nashville, Tennessee, USA. Magnetic negative selection was used to enrich CD4+ T cells, after which naive cells were positively selected on CD45RA and the negative fraction became the memory subset. Blood was obtained by leukapheresis, after which PBMCs were separated by Ficoll-Histopaque density gradient centrifugation and cryopreserved in liquid nitrogen vapor phase. Analytical flow cytometry was used to check the purity and quantity of each magnetically sorted T cell population. Each sorted fraction had its genomic DNA isolated and then quantified by UV absorbance on a Nanodrop 2000c. Using the deep immunoSEQ assay, multiplex PCR amplified TCR CDR3 regions from genomic DNA. For each cell subset, the extracted genomic DNA was distributed evenly across all wells of several immunoSEQ 96-well plates, and each plate served as one replicate. For sorted subsets, about 0.2 ug genomic DNA, equal to about 30,000 T cell genomes, was loaded into each replicate PCR. Purified libraries were measured with a Qubit 3.0 fluorometer, size-checked on a Bioanalyzer 2100, and measured again with the KAPA Library Quantification kit. Every immunoSEQ 96-well plate was sequenced on a dedicated single-read 150-cycle Illumina NextSeq 550 flow cell. Under the source paper's analysis protocol: Because the immunoSEQ output included only junctional sequences and no quality scores, the filtering could not be the same as the filtering used for full-length reads. To assign V/J genes and CDR3, sequences were annotated against IMGT germline references using PyIR, a Python wrapper for IgBLAST v1.9. Any read was removed if the V/J assignment was weak (E-value above 1e-6), the CDR3 was missing, or the read contained stop codons, out-of-frame junctions, or ambiguous translated residues. V3J clonotypes were defined as sequences sharing an identical inferred V gene, J gene, and CDR3 amino acid sequence. The percentage overlap between two repertoires was calculated by dividing the number of shared unique clonotypes by the size of the smaller repertoire. Repertoire richness was assessed with RTK rarefaction, the Chao1 estimator, and Recon v2.1 estimates of unobserved clonotypes. For all TCRbeta clonotypes obtained by the gDNA method from several donors, generation probabilities were computed with OLGA. Held by TCRdb, this immuneACCESS table contains in-frame sequences only and omits some clones. Under half of the omission traces to an unresolved V gene where checked; the cause of the rest is unknown. For V, J and clone size, that table is used; D and trimming come from the DNA. Here the sample has roughly 1,600,000 clones; 97% to 99% occur a single time. The ten most abundant clones make up 0.36% of the sample.

This clone was picked up one time. Its antigen target is currently unknown. The record has no base qualities; no much larger clone is one base away. Reading from cysteine to phenylalanine, the CDR3 counts 16 amino acids. The kept DNA is CDR3 alone, 48 bases in frame from the first base. At the junction V is shortened by 2 bases and J by 3 bases; bases outside the gene matches: 10. In the germline V gene, CDR1 corresponds to MNHEY and CDR2 to SVGAGI. Here the chain combines TRBV6-5 and TRBJ2-7; a stretch of 7 junction bases matches TRBD1. The sequenced sample consisted of naive CD4+ T cells sorted from blood. Sample cell subset or site, as interpreted from the label and publication: CD45RA+ positively selected. This sequence was found in a man aged 25 to 45 in good health. The CDR3 sequence is CASSYRGLSPNYEQYF. The DNA reads as follows: TGTGCCAGCAGTTACAGGGGGCTTAGCCCCAACTACGAGCAGTACTTC.